This TCR beta chain derives from a study of T cell responses to AZD1222 COVID-19 vaccine. Study outcomes and limitations: With dominance at 160-218 and 743-854, vaccine-associated CD4 TCRs spanned spike. Spike-specific TCRs gained breadth and depth after people received two AZD1222 doses.

This clone has more than one count but fewer than ten. Its antigen remains unidentified. V shed 3 bases and J 7 bases; nucleotides not matched to a gene: 8. The CDR3 totals 14 residues. CDR1 GTSNPN and CDR2 SVGIG come from the germline V gene (reference sequence). The repertoire was sequenced with immunoSEQ multiplex PCR; TCRdb's copy has only in-frame clones and lacks some. The sample holds around 170,000 clones, roughly 90% seen once. The sample here was peripheral blood, taken on day 0 of AZD1222 vaccination. This chain uses TRBV30 with TRBJ2-1, with TRBD2 identical over 8 bases. The source of this sequence is an adult in good health. CDR3 loop: CAWRTSGSGNEQFF. CDR3 nucleotides: TGTGCCTGGAGAACTAGCGGAAGTGGGAATGAGCAGTTCTTC.